This T cell receptor beta chain was sequenced for a study of read filtering for tumor transcriptome and immune sequencing. Molecular barcoded adaptors covering alpha/delta and beta/gamma chains were used on around 400 ng RNA. Via MiXCR, TCRdb re-called the reads, giving one row per CDR3 protein. Here the sample spans 45,000 to 55,000 distinct CDR3 sequences, roughly 20% being singletons. V shed 4 bases and J 4 bases; nucleotides not matched to a gene: 8. Germline V gene data show CDR1 as LNHDA and CDR2 as SQIVND (reference sequence). The CDR3 covers 16 residues. The chain carries TRBV19 and TRBJ2-5, with TRBD2 identical over 11 bases. The material sequenced was a population of CD138-negative cells sorted from bone marrow. The receptor comes from a donor aged 40 or older with multiple myeloma. Written as DNA, the CDR3 is TGTGCCAGTAGTAAGGGCAGGCTAGCGGGAGGAGAGACCCAGTACTTC. As protein: CASSKGRLAGGETQYF.